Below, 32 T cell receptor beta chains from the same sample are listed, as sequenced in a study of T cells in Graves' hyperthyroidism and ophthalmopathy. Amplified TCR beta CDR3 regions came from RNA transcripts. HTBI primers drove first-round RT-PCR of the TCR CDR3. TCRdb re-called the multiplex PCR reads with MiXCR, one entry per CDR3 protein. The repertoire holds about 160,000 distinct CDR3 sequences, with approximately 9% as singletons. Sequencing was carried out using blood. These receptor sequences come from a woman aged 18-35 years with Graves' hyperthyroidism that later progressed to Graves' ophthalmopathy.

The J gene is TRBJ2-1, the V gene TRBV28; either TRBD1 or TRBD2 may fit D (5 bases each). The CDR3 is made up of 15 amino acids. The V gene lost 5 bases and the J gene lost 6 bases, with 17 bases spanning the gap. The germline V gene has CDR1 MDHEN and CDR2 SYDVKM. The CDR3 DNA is TGTGCCAGCAGTGCCGGGACGGGGTTTCTCAATGAGCAGTTCTTC. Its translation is CASSAGTGFLNEQFF.

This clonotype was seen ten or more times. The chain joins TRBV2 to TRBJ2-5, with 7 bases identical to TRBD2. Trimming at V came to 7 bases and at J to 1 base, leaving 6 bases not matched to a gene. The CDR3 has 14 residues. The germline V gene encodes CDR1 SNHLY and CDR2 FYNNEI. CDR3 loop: CASKLSGGQETQYF. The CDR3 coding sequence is TGTGCCAGCAAGTTGTCGGGGGGCCAAGAGACCCAGTACTTC.

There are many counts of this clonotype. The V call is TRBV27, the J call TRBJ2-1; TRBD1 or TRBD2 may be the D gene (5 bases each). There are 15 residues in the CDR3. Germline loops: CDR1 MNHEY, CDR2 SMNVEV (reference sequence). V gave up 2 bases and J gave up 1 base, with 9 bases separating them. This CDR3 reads CASSLKWGSYNEQFF. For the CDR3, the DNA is TGTGCCAGCAGTTTAAAGTGGGGGTCCTACAATGAGCAGTTCTTC.

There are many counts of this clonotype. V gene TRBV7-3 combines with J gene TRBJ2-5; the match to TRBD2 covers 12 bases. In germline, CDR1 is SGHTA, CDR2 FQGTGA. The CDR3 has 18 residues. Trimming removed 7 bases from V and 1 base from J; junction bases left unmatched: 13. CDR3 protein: CASIHFKLAGGRQETQYF. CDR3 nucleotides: TGTGCCAGCATCCACTTCAAACTAGCGGGGGGCCGCCAAGAGACCCAGTACTTC.

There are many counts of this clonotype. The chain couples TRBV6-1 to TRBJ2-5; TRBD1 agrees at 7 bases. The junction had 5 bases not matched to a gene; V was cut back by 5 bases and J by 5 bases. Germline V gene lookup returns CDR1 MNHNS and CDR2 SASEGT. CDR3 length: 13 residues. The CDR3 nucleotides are TGTGCCAGCAGTACACAGGGGTACGAGACCCAGTACTTC. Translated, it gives CASSTQGYETQYF.

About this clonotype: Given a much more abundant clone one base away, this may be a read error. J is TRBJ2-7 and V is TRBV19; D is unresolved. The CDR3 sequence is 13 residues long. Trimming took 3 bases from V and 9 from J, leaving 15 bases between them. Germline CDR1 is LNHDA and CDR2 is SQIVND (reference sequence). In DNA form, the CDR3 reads TGTGCCAGTAGTATGGGATGGTGGGAAAGGCAGTACTTC. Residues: CASSMGWWERQYF. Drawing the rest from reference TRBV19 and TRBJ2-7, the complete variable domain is DGGITQSPKYLFRKEGQNVTLSCEQNLNHDAMYWYRQDPGQGLRLIYYSQIVNDFQKGDIAEGYSVSREKKESFPLTVTSAQKNPTAFYLCASSMGWWERQYFGPGTRLTVT.

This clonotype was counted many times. CDR3 sequence: CASSYGTSGVGEQFF. CDR3 nucleotides: TGTGCCAGCAGTTACGGTACTAGCGGGGTGGGTGAGCAGTTCTTC. The chain is built from TRBV6-1 and TRBJ2-1, with TRBD2 matching over 10 bases. Germline V gives CDR1 MNHNS, CDR2 SASEGT. V gave up 5 bases and J gave up 9 bases; unmatched junction bases: 10. The length of the CDR3 is 15 residues.

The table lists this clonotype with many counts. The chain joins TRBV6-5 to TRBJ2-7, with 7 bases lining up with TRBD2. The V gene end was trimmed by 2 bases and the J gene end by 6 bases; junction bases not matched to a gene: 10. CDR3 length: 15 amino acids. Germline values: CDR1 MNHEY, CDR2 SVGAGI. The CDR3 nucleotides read TGTGCCAGCAGTTACGGAGGCGGGAGTGACCCCGAGCAGTACTTC. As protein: CASSYGGGSDPEQYF.

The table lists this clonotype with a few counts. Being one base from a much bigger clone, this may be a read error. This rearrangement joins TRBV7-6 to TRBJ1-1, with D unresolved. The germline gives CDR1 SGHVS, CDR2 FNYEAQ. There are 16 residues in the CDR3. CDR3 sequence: CASSLRPNPPNTEASF. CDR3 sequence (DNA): TGTGCCAGCAGCTTAAGGCCGAACCCACCGAACACTGAAGCTTCCTTT.

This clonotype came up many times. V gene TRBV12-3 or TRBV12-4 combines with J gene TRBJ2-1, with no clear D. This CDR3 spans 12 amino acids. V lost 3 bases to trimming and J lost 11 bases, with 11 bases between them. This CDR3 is CASSFPHAKQFF. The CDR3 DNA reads TGTGCCAGCAGTTTCCCCCACGCTAAGCAGTTCTTC.

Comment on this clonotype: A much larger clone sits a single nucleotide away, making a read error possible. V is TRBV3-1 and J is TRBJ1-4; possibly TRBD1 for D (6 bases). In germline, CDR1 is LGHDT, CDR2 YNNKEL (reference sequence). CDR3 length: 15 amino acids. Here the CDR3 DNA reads TGTGCCAGCAGACAAGGCCCAGGGGTTAATGAAAAACTGTTTTTT. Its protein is CASRQGPGVNEKLFF. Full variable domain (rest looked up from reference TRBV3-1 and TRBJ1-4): DTAVSQTPKYLVTQMGNDKSIKCEQNLGHDTMYWYKQDSKKFLKIMFSYNNKELIINETVPNRFSPKSPDKAHLNLHINSLELGDSAVYFCASRQGPGVNEKLFFGSGTQLSVL.

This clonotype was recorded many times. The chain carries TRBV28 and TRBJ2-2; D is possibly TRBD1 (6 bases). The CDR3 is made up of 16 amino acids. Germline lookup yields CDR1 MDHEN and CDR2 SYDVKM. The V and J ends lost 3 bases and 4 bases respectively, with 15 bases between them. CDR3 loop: CASSFWRQGLTGELFF. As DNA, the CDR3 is TGTGCCAGCAGTTTTTGGCGGCAGGGGCTCACCGGGGAGCTGTTTTTT.

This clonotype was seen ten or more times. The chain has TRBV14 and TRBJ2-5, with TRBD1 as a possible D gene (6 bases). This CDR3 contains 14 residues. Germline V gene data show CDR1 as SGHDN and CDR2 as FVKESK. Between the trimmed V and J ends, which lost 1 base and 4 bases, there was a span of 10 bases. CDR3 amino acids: CASSQAGGSETQYF. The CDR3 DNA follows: TGTGCCAGCAGCCAAGCTGGGGGCTCAGAGACCCAGTACTTC.

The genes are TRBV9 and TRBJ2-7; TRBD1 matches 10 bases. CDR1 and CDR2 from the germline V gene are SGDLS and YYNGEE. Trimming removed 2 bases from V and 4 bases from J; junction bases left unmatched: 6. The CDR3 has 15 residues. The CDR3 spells CASSVAGTGDYEQYF. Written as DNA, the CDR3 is TGTGCCAGCAGCGTGGCCGGGACAGGGGATTACGAGCAGTACTTC.

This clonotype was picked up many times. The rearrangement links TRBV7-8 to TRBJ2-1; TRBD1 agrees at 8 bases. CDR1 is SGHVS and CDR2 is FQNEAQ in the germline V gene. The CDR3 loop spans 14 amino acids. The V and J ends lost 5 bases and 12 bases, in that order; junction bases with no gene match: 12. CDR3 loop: CASSMDRAVVAQFF. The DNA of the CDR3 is TGTGCCAGCAGCATGGACAGGGCGGTTGTGGCGCAGTTCTTC.

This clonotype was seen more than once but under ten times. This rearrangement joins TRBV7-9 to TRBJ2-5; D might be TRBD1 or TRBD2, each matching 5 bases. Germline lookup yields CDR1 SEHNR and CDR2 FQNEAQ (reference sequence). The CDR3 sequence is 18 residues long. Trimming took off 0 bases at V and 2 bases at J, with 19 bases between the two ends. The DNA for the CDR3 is TGTGCCAGCAGCTTAGCGGTGGGGCTAGCCTATGAGCAAGAGACCCAGTACTTC. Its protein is CASSLAVGLAYEQETQYF.

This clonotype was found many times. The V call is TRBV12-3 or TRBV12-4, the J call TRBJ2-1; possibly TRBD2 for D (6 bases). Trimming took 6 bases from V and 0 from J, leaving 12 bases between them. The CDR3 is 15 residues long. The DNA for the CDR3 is TGTGCCAGCAGCATCGGGAGTCGCTCCTACAATGAGCAGTTCTTC. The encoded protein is CASSIGSRSYNEQFF.

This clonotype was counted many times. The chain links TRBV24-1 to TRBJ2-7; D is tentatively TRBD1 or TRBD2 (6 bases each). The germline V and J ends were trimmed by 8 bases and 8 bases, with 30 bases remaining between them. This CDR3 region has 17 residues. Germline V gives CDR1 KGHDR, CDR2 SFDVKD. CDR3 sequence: CATTTRPGASDVGQQYF. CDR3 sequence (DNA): TGTGCCACCACGACAAGACCAGGGGCTAGCGATGTAGGCCAGCAGTACTTC.

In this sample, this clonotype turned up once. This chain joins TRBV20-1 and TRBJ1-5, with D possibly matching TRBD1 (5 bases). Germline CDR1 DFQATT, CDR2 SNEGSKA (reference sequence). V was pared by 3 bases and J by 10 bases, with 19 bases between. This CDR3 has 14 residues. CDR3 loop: CSARVGTTLDPQHF. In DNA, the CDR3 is TGCAGTGCTAGGGTTGGGACCACACTTGACCCCCAGCATTTT.

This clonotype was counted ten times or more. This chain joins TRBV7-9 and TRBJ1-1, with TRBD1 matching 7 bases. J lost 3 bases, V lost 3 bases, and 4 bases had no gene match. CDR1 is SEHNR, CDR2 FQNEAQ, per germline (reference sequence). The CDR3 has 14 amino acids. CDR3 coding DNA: TGTGCCAGCAGCTTCTCCCAGGGGGACACTGAAGCTTTCTTT. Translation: CASSFSQGDTEAFF.

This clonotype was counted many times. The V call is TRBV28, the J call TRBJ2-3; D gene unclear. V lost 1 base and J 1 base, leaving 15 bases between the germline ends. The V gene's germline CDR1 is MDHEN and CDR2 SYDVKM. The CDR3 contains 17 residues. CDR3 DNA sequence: TGTGCCAGCAGTTTATACGGTGAGGCTGGCCGCACAGATACGCAGTATTTT. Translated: CASSLYGEAGRTDTQYF.

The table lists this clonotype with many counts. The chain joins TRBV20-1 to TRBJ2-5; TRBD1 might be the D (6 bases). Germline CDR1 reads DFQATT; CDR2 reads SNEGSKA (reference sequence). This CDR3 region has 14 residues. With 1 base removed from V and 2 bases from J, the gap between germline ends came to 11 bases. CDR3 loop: CSARGYGQQETQYF. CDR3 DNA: TGCAGTGCTAGAGGATACGGACAGCAAGAGACCCAGTACTTC.

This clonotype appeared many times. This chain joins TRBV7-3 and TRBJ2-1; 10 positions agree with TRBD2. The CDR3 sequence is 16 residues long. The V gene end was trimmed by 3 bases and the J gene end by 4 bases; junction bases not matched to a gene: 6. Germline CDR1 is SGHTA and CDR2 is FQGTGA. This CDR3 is CASSFTGTSVYNEQFF. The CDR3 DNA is TGTGCCAGCAGCTTTACCGGGACTAGCGTGTACAATGAGCAGTTCTTC.

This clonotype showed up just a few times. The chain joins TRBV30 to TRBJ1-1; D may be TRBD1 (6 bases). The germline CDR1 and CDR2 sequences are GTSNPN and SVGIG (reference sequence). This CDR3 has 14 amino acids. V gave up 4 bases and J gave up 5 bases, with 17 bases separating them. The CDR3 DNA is TGTGCCTGGAACCGGGGGCGGGGCTGGACTGAAGCTTTCTTT. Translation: CAWNRGRGWTEAFF. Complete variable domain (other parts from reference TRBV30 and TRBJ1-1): SQTIHQWPATLVQPVGSPLSLECTVEGTSNPNLYWYRQAAGRGLQLLFYSVGIGQISSEVPQNLSASRPQDRQFILSSKKLLLSDSGFYLCAWNRGRGWTEAFFGQGTRLTVV.

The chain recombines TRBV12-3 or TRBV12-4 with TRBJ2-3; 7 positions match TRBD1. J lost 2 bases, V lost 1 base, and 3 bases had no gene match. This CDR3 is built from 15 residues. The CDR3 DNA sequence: TGTGCCAGCAGTTTAGGGACAGGCGACACAGATACGCAGTATTTT. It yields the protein CASSLGTGDTDTQYF.

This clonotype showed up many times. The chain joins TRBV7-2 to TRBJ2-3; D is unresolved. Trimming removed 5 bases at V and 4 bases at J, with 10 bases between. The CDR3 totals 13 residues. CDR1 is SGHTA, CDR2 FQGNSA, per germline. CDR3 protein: CASSLMVADTQYF. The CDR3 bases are TGTGCCAGCAGCCTCATGGTGGCAGATACGCAGTATTTT.

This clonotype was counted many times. The CDR3 DNA follows: TGTGCCACCAGTGATCCGCACGACAGGGTCGGAGAGACCCAGTACTTC. Translated: CATSDPHDRVGETQYF. This rearrangement joins TRBV24-1 to TRBJ2-5; 7 nucleotides agree with TRBD1. The CDR3 loop spans 16 amino acids. V was pared by 3 bases and J by 4 bases, with 10 bases of the junction left unmatched. Per germline, CDR1 KGHDR and CDR2 SFDVKD.

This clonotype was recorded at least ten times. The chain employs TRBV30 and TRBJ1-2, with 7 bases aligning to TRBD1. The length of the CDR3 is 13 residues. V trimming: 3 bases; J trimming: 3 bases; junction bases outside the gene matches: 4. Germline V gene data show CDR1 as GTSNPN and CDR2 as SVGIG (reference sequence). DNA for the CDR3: TGTGCCTGGAGCGCCGGGACAGACTATGGCTACACCTTC. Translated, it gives CAWSAGTDYGYTF.

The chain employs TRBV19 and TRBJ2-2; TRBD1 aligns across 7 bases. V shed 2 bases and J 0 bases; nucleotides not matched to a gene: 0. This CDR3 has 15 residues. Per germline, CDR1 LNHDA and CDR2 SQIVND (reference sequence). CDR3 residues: CASSIQGANTGELFF. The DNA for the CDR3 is TGTGCCAGTAGTATACAGGGGGCGAACACCGGGGAGCTGTTTTTT. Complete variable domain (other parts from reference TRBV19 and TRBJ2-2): DGGITQSPKYLFRKEGQNVTLSCEQNLNHDAMYWYRQDPGQGLRLIYYSQIVNDFQKGDIAEGYSVSREKKESFPLTVTSAQKNPTAFYLCASSIQGANTGELFFGEGSRLTVL.

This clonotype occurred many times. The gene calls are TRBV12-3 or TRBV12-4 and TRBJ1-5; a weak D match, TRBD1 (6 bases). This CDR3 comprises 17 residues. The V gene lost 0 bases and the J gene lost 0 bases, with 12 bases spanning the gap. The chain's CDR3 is CASSLAAGVSSNQPQHF. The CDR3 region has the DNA TGTGCCAGCAGTTTAGCGGCAGGGGTTTCTAGCAATCAGCCCCAGCATTTT.

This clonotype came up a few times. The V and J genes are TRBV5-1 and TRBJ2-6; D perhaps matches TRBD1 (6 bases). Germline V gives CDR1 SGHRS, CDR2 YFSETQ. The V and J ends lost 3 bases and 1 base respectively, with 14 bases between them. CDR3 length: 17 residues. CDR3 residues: CASSSSTGFSGANVLTF. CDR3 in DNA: TGCGCCAGCAGCTCCTCCACAGGGTTTTCTGGGGCCAACGTCCTGACTTTC. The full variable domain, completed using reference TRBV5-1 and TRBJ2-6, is KAGVTQTPRYLIKTRGQQVTLSCSPISGHRSVSWYQQTPGQGLQFLFEYFSETQRNKGNFPGRFSGRQFSNSRSEMNVSTLELGDSALYLCASSSSTGFSGANVLTFGAGSRLTVL.

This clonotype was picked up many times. In nucleotides, the CDR3 is TGCGCCAGCAGCTCAGGGTTGTCGGCTTTCTTT. It yields the protein CASSSGLSAFF. This chain links TRBV5-1 with TRBJ1-1, with D perhaps TRBD1 (5 bases). The V gene's germline CDR1 is SGHRS and CDR2 YFSETQ. This CDR3 contains 11 residues. Deletions cut 3 bases from V and 11 bases from J, with 11 bases between.